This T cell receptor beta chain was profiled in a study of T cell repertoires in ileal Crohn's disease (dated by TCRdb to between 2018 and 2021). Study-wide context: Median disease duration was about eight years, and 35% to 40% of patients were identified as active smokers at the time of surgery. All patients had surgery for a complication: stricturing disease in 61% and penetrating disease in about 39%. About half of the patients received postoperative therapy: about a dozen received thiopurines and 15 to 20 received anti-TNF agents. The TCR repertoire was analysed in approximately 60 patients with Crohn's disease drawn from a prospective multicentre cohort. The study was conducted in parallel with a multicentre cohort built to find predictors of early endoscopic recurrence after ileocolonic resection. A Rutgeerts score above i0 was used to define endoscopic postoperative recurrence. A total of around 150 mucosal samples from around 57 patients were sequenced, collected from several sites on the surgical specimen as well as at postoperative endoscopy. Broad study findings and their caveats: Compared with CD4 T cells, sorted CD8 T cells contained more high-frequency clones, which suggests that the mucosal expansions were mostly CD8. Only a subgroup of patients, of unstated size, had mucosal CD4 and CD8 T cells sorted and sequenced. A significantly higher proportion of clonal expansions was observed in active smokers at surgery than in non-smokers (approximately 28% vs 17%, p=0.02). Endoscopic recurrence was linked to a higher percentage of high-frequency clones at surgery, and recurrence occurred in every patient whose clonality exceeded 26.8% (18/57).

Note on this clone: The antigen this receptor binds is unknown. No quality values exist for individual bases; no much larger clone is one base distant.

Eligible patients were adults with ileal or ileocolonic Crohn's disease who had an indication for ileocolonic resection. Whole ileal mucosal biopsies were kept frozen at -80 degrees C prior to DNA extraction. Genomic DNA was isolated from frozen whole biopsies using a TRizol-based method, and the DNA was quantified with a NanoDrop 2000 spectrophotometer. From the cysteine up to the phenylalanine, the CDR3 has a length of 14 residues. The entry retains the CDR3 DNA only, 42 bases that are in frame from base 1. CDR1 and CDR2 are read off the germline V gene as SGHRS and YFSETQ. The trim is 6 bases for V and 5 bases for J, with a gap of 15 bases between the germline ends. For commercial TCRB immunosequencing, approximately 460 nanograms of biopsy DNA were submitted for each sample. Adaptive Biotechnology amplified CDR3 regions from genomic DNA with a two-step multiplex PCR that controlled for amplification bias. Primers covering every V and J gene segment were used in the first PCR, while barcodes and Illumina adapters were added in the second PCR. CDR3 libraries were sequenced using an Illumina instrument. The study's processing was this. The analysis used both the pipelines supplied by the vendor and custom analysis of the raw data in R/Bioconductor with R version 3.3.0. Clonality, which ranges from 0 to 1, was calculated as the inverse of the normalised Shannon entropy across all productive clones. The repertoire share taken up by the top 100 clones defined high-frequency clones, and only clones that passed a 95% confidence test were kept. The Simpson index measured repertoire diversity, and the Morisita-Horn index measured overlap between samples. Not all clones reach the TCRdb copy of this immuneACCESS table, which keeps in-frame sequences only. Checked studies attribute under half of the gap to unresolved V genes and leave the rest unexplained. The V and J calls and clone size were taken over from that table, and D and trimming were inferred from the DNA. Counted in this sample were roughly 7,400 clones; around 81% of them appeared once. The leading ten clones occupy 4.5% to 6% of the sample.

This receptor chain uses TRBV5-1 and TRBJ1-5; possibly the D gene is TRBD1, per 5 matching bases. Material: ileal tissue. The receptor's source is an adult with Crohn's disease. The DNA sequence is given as TGCGCCAGCAAGTGGGCTCCGGGGGATCAGCCCCAGCATTTT. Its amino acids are CASKWAPGDQPQHF.